A single sample is the source of the 15 T cell receptor beta chains below, sequenced in a study of control samples from healthy donors and cancer patients. Here immunoSEQ multiplex PCR was the method, and the copy in TCRdb shows in-frame clones only, minus some. The sample consists of over 100,000 clones, more than 80% of them appearing once. Sequences were obtained from blood. Source of these receptors: a man aged 40-50 years in good health.

The V and J genes are TRBV13 and TRBJ1-1, with D unresolved. V was trimmed by 0 bases and J by 1 base, leaving 3 bases between them. The germline V gene encodes CDR1 PRHDT and CDR2 FYEKMQ (reference sequence). The CDR3 spans 13 residues. CDR3 sequence (DNA): TGTGCCAGCAGCTTAGGACAGAACACTGAAGCTTTCTTT. It translates to CASSLGQNTEAFF.

The rearrangement links TRBV7-6 to TRBJ2-3; D possibly corresponds to TRBD2 (5 bases). The V gene lost 4 bases and the J gene lost 2 bases, with 13 bases spanning the gap. Germline V gene lookup returns CDR1 SGHVS and CDR2 FNYEAQ. The CDR3 is made up of 15 amino acids. The CDR3 region is CASSSEGSYTDTQYF. DNA of the CDR3: TGTGCCAGCAGCTCCGAGGGAAGCTACACAGATACGCAGTATTTT.

V usage is TRBV5-8 and J usage is TRBJ1-4; no reliable D call. The CDR3 totals 17 residues. The ends were cut back, 4 bases at V and 3 bases at J, with 19 bases in the middle. Germline CDR1 SGHTS, CDR2 YDEGEE. The CDR3 is CASSHIPFRRANEKLFF. The DNA of the CDR3 is TGTGCCAGCAGCCATATACCGTTTCGGCGGGCTAATGAAAAACTGTTTTTT.

V usage is TRBV28 and J usage is TRBJ2-7; D is ambiguous. Looked up from germline, CDR1 is MDHEN and CDR2 is SYDVKM. The CDR3 is made up of 14 amino acids. V was pared by 3 bases and J by 2 bases, with 11 bases between. CDR3 DNA sequence: TGTGCCAGCAGTTTCTTTGACCTACCCTACGAGCAGTACTTC. Translating gives CASSFFDLPYEQYF.

The rearrangement links TRBV2 to TRBJ2-3, with 10 bases identical to TRBD2. The CDR3 contains 12 residues. V lost 5 bases to trimming and J lost 9 bases; unmatched junction nucleotides: 2. CDR1 is SNHLY, CDR2 FYNNEI, per germline. The CDR3 sequence is CASSTGLATQYF. The CDR3 region has the DNA TGTGCCAGCAGTACGGGACTAGCGACGCAGTATTTT.

The J gene is TRBJ1-2, the V gene TRBV4-1, with D perhaps matching TRBD1 (6 bases). V lost 0 bases and J lost 2, with 16 bases in between. Germline CDR1 MGHRA, CDR2 YSYEKL. This CDR3 spans 17 amino acids. CDR3 in DNA: TGCGCCAGCAGCCAAGATGGAGACAGGCTAGGGAACTATGGCTACACCTTC. Translated, it gives CASSQDGDRLGNYGYTF.

The J gene is TRBJ2-5, the V gene TRBV11-2; D call uncertain. Germline V gives CDR1 SGHAT, CDR2 FQNNGV. CDR3 length: 15 residues. V lost 5 bases and J lost 2, with 15 bases in between. The CDR3 nucleotides read TGTGCCAGCAGCACTACATTGGGCAGGCAAGAGACCCAGTACTTC. Protein: CASSTTLGRQETQYF. Based on the CDR3 plus reference TRBV11-2 and TRBJ2-5, the full variable domain is EAGVAQSPRYKIIEKRQSVAFWCNPISGHATLYWYQQILGQGPKLLIQFQNNGVVDDSQLPKDRFSAERLKGVDSTLKIQPAKLEDSAVYLCASSTTLGRQETQYFGPGTRLLVL.

This chain connects TRBV7-2 to TRBJ2-5; 10 bases agree with TRBD2. CDR1 is SGHTA and CDR2 is FQGNSA in the germline V gene. The CDR3 is made up of 15 amino acids. The V segment lost 5 bases and the J segment 2 bases; nucleotides outside the gene matches: 5. DNA of the CDR3: TGTGCCAGCAGCACCAGACTAGCGGGTCAAGAGACCCAGTACTTC. This sequence encodes CASSTRLAGQETQYF.

This chain links TRBV2 with TRBJ1-5, with no clear D. V lost 5 bases and J lost 3, with 11 bases in between. Germline values: CDR1 SNHLY, CDR2 FYNNEI. The CDR3 is made up of 14 amino acids. The CDR3 spells CASSIGPLNQPQHF. CDR3 DNA: TGTGCCAGCAGTATAGGGCCACTCAATCAGCCCCAGCATTTT.

CDR3 DNA: TGTGCCACCAGTGAGGCGGGGACATCTAGCACAGATACGCAGTATTTT. Protein sequence: CATSEAGTSSTDTQYF. V is TRBV24-1 and J is TRBJ2-3, with D perhaps assigned TRBD1 or TRBD2 (6 bases each). The V gene lost 4 bases and the J gene lost 0 bases, with 13 bases spanning the gap. The CDR3 has 16 residues. CDR1 and CDR2 from the germline V gene are KGHDR and SFDVKD.

The rearrangement links TRBV9 to TRBJ2-1, with a tentative D call TRBD2 (6 bases). There are 17 residues in the CDR3. Germline CDR1 reads SGDLS; CDR2 reads YYNGEE. Trimming took off 3 bases at V and 0 bases at J, with 16 bases between the two ends. The CDR3 reads CASSADRWGGSYNEQFF. CDR3 in DNA: TGTGCCAGCAGCGCAGACCGATGGGGAGGCTCCTACAATGAGCAGTTCTTC.

The V and J genes are TRBV7-2 and TRBJ2-5; D remains ambiguous. This CDR3 has 15 residues. The germline gives CDR1 SGHTA, CDR2 FQGNSA. V was shortened by 0 bases and J by 4 bases, with 12 bases between the two germline ends. In DNA form, the CDR3 reads TGTGCCAGCAGCTTAGCCCAAATAAGAGCAGAGACCCAGTACTTC. Its translation: CASSLAQIRAETQYF.

The V call is TRBV5-1, the J call TRBJ2-7, with 12 bases lining up with TRBD1. Germline V CDR1 and CDR2: SGHRS, YFSETQ. This CDR3 region has 13 residues. With 5 bases clipped from V and 5 bases from J, the junction kept 2 bases outside the gene matches. The DNA of the CDR3 is TGCGCCAGCAGGGGACAGGGGGCGGACGAGCAGTACTTC. It codes for CASRGQGADEQYF.

The V gene is TRBV19, the J gene TRBJ1-1; unclear D gene. The CDR3 runs to 14 residues. Germline CDR1 LNHDA, CDR2 SQIVND (reference sequence). The V end lost 1 base, the J end lost 3 bases, and 9 bases lay between the germline ends. The CDR3 loop is CASSIGVVDTEAFF. As DNA, the CDR3 is TGTGCCAGTAGTATAGGTGTGGTTGACACTGAAGCTTTCTTT.

This chain connects TRBV5-8 to TRBJ1-2; the D is unclear. V lost 1 base, J lost 4 bases, and 14 bases lay in between. The CDR3 loop spans 15 amino acids. Germline-derived CDR1 and CDR2 are SGHTS and YDEGEE. The CDR3 protein is CASSLSGISIYGYTF. CDR3 coding DNA: TGTGCCAGCAGCTTGTCGGGGATTTCCATCTATGGCTACACCTTC.